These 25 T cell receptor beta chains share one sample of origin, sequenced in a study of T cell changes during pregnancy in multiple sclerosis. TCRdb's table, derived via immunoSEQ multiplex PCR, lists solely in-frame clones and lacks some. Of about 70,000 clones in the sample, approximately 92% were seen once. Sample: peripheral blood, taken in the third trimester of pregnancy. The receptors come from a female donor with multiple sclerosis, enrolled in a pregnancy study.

CDR3 region: CASSPRISWTGTKDYGYTF. DNA of the CDR3: TGTGCCAGCAGCCCCCGGATATCTTGGACAGGAACTAAAGACTATGGCTACACCTTC. This chain links TRBV7-9 with TRBJ1-2, with 7 bases fitting TRBD1. The CDR3 consists of 19 residues. The germline gives CDR1 SEHNR, CDR2 FQNEAQ (reference sequence). J lost 3 bases, V lost 5 bases, and 21 bases had no gene match.

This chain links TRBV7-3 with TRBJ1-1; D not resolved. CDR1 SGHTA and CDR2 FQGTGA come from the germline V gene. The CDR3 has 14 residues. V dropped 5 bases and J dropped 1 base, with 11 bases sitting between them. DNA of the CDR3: TGTGCCAGCAGCCCGGGCGGGGAGAACACTGAAGCTTTCTTT. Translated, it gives CASSPGGENTEAFF.

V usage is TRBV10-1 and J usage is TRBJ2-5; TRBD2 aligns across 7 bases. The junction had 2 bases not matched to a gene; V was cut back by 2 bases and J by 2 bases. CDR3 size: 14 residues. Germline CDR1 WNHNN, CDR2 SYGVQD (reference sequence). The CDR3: CASSENGRQETQYF. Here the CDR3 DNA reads TGCGCCAGCAGTGAGAACGGGAGGCAAGAGACCCAGTACTTC.

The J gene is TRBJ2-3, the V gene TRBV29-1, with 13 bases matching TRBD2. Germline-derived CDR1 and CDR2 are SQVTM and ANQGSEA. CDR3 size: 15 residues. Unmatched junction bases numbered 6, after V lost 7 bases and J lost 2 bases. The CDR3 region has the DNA TGCAGCGGGGGGACTAGCGGGGCCCACACAGATACGCAGTATTTT. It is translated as CSGGTSGAHTDTQYF.

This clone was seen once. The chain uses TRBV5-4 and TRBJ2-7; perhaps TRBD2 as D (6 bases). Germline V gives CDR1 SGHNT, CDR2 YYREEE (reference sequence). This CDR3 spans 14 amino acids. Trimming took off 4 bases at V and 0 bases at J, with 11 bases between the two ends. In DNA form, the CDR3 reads TGTGCCAGCAGCCCCGGACTAAGCTCCTACGAGCAGTACTTC. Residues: CASSPGLSSYEQYF.

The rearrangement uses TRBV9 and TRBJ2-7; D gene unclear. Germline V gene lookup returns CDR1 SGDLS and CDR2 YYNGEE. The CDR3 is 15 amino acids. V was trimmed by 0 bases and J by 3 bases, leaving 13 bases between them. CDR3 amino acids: CASSVGGHDGYEQYF. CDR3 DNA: TGTGCCAGCAGCGTAGGAGGTCATGACGGCTACGAGCAGTACTTC.

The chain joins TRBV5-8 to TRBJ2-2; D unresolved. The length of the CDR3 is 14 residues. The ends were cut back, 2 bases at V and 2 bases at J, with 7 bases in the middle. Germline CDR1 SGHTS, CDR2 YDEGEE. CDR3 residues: CASSFRSNTGELFF. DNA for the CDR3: TGTGCCAGCAGCTTTCGGAGCAACACCGGGGAGCTGTTTTTT.

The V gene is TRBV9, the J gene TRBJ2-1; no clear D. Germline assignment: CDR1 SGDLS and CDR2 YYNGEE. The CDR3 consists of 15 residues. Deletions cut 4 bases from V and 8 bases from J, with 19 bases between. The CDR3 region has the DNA TGTGCCAGCAGCCCACCTCTCCTACCCCCCCATGAGCAGTTCTTC. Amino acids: CASSPPLLPPHEQFF.

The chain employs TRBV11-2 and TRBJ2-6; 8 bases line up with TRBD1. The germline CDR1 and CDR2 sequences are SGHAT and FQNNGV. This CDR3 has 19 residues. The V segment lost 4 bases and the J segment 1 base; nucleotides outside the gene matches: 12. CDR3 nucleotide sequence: TGTGCCAGCAGCTCTTACCAGGGGGCGAAAGAGTCTGGGGCCAACGTCCTGACTTTC. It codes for CASSSYQGAKESGANVLTF. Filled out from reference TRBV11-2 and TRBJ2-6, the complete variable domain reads EAGVAQSPRYKIIEKRQSVAFWCNPISGHATLYWYQQILGQGPKLLIQFQNNGVVDDSQLPKDRFSAERLKGVDSTLKIQPAKLEDSAVYLCASSSYQGAKESGANVLTFGAGSRLTVL.

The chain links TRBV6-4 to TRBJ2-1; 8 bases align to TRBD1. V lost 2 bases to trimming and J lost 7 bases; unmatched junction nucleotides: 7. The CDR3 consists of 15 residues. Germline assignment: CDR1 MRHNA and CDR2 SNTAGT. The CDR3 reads CASSDQGARGNEQFF. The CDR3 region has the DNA TGTGCCAGCAGTGACCAGGGGGCGCGAGGTAATGAGCAGTTCTTC.

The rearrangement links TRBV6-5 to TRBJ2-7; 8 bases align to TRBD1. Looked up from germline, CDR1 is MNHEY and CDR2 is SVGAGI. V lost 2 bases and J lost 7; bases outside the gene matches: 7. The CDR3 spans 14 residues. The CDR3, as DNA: TGTGCCAGCAGTTACGCAGGGGGCGAAGTAGAGCAGTACTTC. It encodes CASSYAGGEVEQYF.

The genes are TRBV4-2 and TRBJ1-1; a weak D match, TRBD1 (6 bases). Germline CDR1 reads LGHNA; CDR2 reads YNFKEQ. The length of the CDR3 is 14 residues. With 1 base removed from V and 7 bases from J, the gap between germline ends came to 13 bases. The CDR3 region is CASSQVQGPNEAFF. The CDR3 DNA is TGTGCCAGCAGCCAAGTCCAGGGGCCTAATGAAGCTTTCTTT.

CDR3 region: CASSYPDRGPGEQYF. CDR3 bases: TGTGCCAGCAGTTACCCAGACAGGGGTCCGGGCGAGCAGTACTTC. J is TRBJ2-7 and V is TRBV6-5, with 8 bases aligning to TRBD1. The CDR3 loop spans 15 amino acids. Trimming cost V 2 bases and J 6 bases; bases outside gene matches: 9. Looked up from germline, CDR1 is MNHEY and CDR2 is SVGAGI.

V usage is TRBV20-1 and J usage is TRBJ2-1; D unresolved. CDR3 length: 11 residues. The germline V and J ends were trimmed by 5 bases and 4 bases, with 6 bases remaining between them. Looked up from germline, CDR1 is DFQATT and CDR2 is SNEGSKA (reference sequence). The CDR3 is CSAVEYNEQFF. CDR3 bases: TGCAGTGCTGTCGAGTACAATGAGCAGTTCTTC.

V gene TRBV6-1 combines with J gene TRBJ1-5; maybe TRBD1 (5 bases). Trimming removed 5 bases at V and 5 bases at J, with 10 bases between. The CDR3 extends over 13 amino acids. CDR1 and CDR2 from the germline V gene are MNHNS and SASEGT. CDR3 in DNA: TGTGCCAGCAGTTATTCAGGGTATCAGCCCCAGCATTTT. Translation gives CASSYSGYQPQHF.

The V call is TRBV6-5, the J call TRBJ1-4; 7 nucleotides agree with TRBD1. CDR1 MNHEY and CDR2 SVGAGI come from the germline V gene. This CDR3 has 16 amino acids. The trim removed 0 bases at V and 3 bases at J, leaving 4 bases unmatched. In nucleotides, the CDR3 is TGTGCCAGCAGTTACTCAACAGGGGTCTCTAATGAAAAACTGTTTTTT. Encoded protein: CASSYSTGVSNEKLFF.

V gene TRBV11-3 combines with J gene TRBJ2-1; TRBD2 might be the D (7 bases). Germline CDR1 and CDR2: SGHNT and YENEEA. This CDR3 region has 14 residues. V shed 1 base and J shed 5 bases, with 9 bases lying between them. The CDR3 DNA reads TGTGCCAGCAGCTTAGTAGGGGGGGACAATGAGCAGTTCTTC. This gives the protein CASSLVGGDNEQFF.

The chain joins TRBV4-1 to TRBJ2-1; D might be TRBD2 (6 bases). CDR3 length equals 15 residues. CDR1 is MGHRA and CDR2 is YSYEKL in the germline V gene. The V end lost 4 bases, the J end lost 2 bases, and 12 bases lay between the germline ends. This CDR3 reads CASSPLERAYNEQFF. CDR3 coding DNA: TGCGCCAGCAGCCCTCTCGAGCGGGCCTACAATGAGCAGTTCTTC.

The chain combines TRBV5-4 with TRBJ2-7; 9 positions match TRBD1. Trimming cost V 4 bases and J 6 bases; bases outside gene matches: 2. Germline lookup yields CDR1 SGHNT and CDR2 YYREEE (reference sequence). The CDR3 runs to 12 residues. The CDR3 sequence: CASSRTGVEQYF. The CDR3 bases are TGTGCCAGCAGCCGGACAGGGGTCGAGCAGTACTTC. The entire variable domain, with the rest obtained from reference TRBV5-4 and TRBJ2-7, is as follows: ETGVTQSPTHLIKTRGQQVTLRCSSQSGHNTVSWYQQALGQGPQFIFQYYREEENGRGNFPPRFSGLQFPNYSSELNVNALELDDSALYLCASSRTGVEQYFGPGTRLTVT.

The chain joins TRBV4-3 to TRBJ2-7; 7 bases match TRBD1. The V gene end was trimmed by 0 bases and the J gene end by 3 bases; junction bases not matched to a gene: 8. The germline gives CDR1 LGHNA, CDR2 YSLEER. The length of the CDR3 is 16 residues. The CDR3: CASSQDKGAPGYEQYF. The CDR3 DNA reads TGCGCCAGCAGCCAAGATAAGGGGGCGCCGGGCTACGAGCAGTACTTC.

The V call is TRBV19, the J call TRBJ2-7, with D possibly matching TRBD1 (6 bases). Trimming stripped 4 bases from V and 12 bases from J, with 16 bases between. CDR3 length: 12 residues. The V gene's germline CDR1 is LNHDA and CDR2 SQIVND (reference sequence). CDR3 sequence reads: CASSTQTGPRYF. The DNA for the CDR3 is TGTGCCAGTAGTACCCAGACAGGCCCACGGTACTTC.

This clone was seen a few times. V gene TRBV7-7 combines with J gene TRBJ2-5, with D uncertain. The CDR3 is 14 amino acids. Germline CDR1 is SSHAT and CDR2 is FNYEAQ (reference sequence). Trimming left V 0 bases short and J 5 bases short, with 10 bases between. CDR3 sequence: CASSLAASSETQYF. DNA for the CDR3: TGTGCCAGCAGCTTAGCCGCTAGTTCGGAGACCCAGTACTTC.

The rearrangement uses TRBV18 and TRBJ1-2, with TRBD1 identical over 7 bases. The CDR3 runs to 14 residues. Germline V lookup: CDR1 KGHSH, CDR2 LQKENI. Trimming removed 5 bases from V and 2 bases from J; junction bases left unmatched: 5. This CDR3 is CASSEGAKNYGYTF. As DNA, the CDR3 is TGTGCCAGCTCAGAGGGGGCGAAAAACTATGGCTACACCTTC.

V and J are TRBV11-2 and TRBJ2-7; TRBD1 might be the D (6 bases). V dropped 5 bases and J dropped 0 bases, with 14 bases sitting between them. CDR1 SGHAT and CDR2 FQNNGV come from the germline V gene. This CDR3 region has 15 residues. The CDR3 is CASSRITGSSYEQYF. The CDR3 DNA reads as TGTGCCAGCAGCCGAATTACAGGGAGCTCCTACGAGCAGTACTTC.

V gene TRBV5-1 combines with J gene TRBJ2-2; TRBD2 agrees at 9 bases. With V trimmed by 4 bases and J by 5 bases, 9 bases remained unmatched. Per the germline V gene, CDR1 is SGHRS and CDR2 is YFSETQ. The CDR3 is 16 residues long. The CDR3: CASSPGAGGVTGELFF. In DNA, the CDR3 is TGCGCCAGCAGCCCTGGAGCGGGAGGCGTAACCGGGGAGCTGTTTTTT.